What follows is one TCR beta chain and its context. This sample is drawn from a study of T cell changes during pregnancy in multiple sclerosis. Only in-frame clones appear in the TCRdb table, and some are missing; sequencing was by immunoSEQ multiplex PCR. This sample yields 30,000 to 45,000 clones, of which 90% to 95% are seen a single time; 5% to 6.5% belongs to the top ten. The CDR3 loop spans 15 amino acids. Trimming took 5 bases from V and 2 from J; bases not matched to a gene: 8. CDR1 is SNHLY and CDR2 is FYNNEI in the germline V gene. The chain employs TRBV2 and TRBJ2-7; 8 bases are a match to TRBD1. The receptor was derived from a female donor with multiple sclerosis, enrolled in a pregnancy study. The starting material was CD8+ T cells from peripheral blood mononuclear cells, obtained in the second trimester of pregnancy. The CDR3 DNA is TGTGCCAGCAGTCCTATCCCGGACAGGGCCTACGAGCAGTACTTC. Translating gives CASSPIPDRAYEQYF.